These 17 T cell receptor beta chains share one sample of origin, sequenced in a study of T-cell memory formation after mild COVID-19. Each CDR3 protein is one row after TCRdb ran MiXCR on the 5' RACE reads. The profile shows under 550,000 distinct CDR3 sequences, around a sixth of them singletons. Sequencing was performed on PBMCs or a T cell subset sorted from them (not recorded which). The source is an adult woman who had mild COVID-19 (a few samples of this study predate the infection). Cell type and time point are not known.

As concerns this clonotype: The junction shows a germline mismatch at one end, possibly a read error. The genes are TRBV6-5 and TRBJ2-1; perhaps TRBD2 as D (6 bases). Germline V CDR1 and CDR2: MNHEY, SVGAGI. The CDR3 sequence is 15 residues long. In DNA form, the CDR3 reads TGTGCCAGCAGTTACTCGGGAGGAGGAGGGCCGGGTCGAGTCTTC. This encodes CASSYSGGGGPGRVF.

The V and J genes are TRBV12-3 or TRBV12-4 and TRBJ2-5, with a possible D match to TRBD2 (5 bases). The CDR3 totals 17 residues. Trimming stripped 5 bases from V and 2 bases from J, with 21 bases between. CDR3 loop: CASSPSGVFSEQETQYF. In DNA form, the CDR3 reads TGTGCCAGCAGTCCGTCTGGAGTTTTTAGCGAGCAAGAGACCCAGTACTTC.

The V gene is TRBV7-9, the J gene TRBJ1-1; possibly TRBD1 for D (5 bases). Trimming took off 6 bases at V and 5 bases at J, with 13 bases between the two ends. This CDR3 is built from 13 residues. Germline V gives CDR1 SEHNR, CDR2 FQNEAQ (reference sequence). The CDR3 DNA reads as TGTGCCAGCAGGGTTGGGGGACCGACTGAAGCTTTCTTT. Its translation: CASRVGGPTEAFF.

In nucleotides, the CDR3 is TGTGCCAGCAGCTTAACGTGGTCAGACCTTCGCGGGAGTCTCGACGAGCAGTACTTC. Encoded protein: CASSLTWSDLRGSLDEQYF. The J gene is TRBJ2-7, the V gene TRBV7-9; TRBD2 matches at 7 bases. The germline V gene has CDR1 SEHNR and CDR2 FQNEAQ (reference sequence). The CDR3 is 19 residues long. J was trimmed by 5 bases and V by 2 bases; bases with no gene match: 21.

This chain uses TRBV6-6 with TRBJ2-5; D might be TRBD2 (5 bases). CDR1 MNHNY and CDR2 SVGAGI come from the germline V gene (reference sequence). V shed 8 bases and J shed 4 bases, with 8 bases lying between them. The CDR3 covers 11 residues. The chain's CDR3 is CASRERETQYF. The CDR3 coding sequence is TGTGCCAGCCGGGAACGAGAGACCCAGTACTTC.

This clonotype was counted only a few times. This chain joins TRBV2 and TRBJ1-5; D is perhaps TRBD1 (6 bases). The V gene lost 6 bases and the J gene lost 7 bases, with 16 bases spanning the gap. Germline loops: CDR1 SNHLY, CDR2 FYNNEI. The CDR3 loop spans 14 amino acids. The CDR3 is CASSPGAGEQPQHF. The CDR3 DNA reads as TGTGCCAGCAGCCCCGGGGCAGGGGAACAGCCCCAGCATTTT.

This clonotype was seen a handful of times. The chain joins TRBV12-3 or TRBV12-4 to TRBJ1-1; no reliable D call. This CDR3 region has 12 residues. V lost 7 bases, J lost 10 bases, and 16 bases lay in between. In DNA form, the CDR3 reads TGTGCCAGCACCTACAGCGGCAGGCGAGCTTTCTTT. As protein: CASTYSGRRAFF.

The V and J genes are TRBV19 and TRBJ2-1; 10 bases map to TRBD1. Germline loops: CDR1 LNHDA, CDR2 SQIVND (reference sequence). V lost 3 bases, J lost 5 bases, and 10 bases stayed unmatched. The CDR3 has 17 residues. CDR3 nucleotides: TGTGCCAGTAGTATGGTGGGACAGGGGATCCTCGACAATGAGCAGTTCTTC. Protein sequence: CASSMVGQGILDNEQFF. Filled out from reference TRBV19 and TRBJ2-1, the complete variable domain reads DGGITQSPKYLFRKEGQNVTLSCEQNLNHDAMYWYRQDPGQGLRLIYYSQIVNDFQKGDIAEGYSVSREKKESFPLTVTSAQKNPTAFYLCASSMVGQGILDNEQFFGPGTRLTVL.

The table lists this clonotype with a few counts. The chain has TRBV7-9 and TRBJ2-4; TRBD1 matches at 10 bases. Germline CDR1 is SEHNR and CDR2 is FQNEAQ (reference sequence). This CDR3 region has 15 residues. The V segment lost 4 bases and the J segment 5 bases; nucleotides outside the gene matches: 5. The CDR3 reads CASSWGQGLENIQYF. Written as DNA, the CDR3 is TGTGCCAGCAGCTGGGGACAGGGGCTGGAAAACATTCAGTACTTC.

This clonotype was detected only a few times. The rearrangement joins TRBV4-1 to TRBJ2-7; maybe TRBD1 (8 bases). The CDR3 runs to 16 residues. Germline V gene sequence: CDR1 MGHRA, CDR2 YSYEKL. V was shortened by 1 base and J by 9 bases, with 22 bases between the two germline ends. CDR3 coding DNA: TGCGCCAGCAGCCAAGCCCCGGGACAGGCCACGGGAGGGCAGTACTTC. Its translation: CASSQAPGQATGGQYF.

The CDR3 DNA reads TGTGCCAGCTCACCACGGGTGGGACAGAAGAACACTGAAGCTTTCTTT. As protein: CASSPRVGQKNTEAFF. The chain carries TRBV18 and TRBJ1-1, with 7 bases matching TRBD1. The V and J ends lost 1 base and 1 base, in that order; junction bases with no gene match: 6. The length of the CDR3 is 16 residues. Germline V CDR1 and CDR2: KGHSH, LQKENI.

The chain recombines TRBV14 with TRBJ1-6, with D perhaps matching TRBD1 (6 bases). The germline CDR1 and CDR2 sequences are SGHDN and FVKESK. V was trimmed by 4 bases and J by 8 bases, leaving 18 bases between them. The CDR3 is 16 amino acids. CDR3 in amino acids: CASSPRLRTVHSPLHF. DNA of the CDR3: TGTGCCAGCAGCCCGCGCCTCCGGACAGTTCATTCACCCCTCCACTTT.

CDR3 bases: TGTGCCAGCAGCTACCCTTCAGTGAACACTGAAGCTTTCTTT. Its protein is CASSYPSVNTEAFF. The V call is TRBV12-3 or TRBV12-4, the J call TRBJ1-1, with unresolved D. The CDR3 is made up of 14 amino acids. V shed 6 bases and J shed 0 bases, with 11 bases lying between them.

The chain employs TRBV7-9 and TRBJ2-2, with a tentative D call TRBD1 (6 bases). The germline V gene has CDR1 SEHNR and CDR2 FQNEAQ (reference sequence). The CDR3 is 13 amino acids. Deletions cut 5 bases from V and 6 bases from J, with 10 bases between. CDR3 coding DNA: TGTGCCAGCAGCGCACAGGGAGCCGGGGAGCTGTTTTTT. Its translation is CASSAQGAGELFF.

The chain recombines TRBV5-1 with TRBJ2-5; a weak D match, TRBD1 (6 bases). Germline CDR1 and CDR2: SGHRS and YFSETQ. This CDR3 is built from 17 residues. V was cut by 2 bases and J by 5 bases, with 22 bases left in between. CDR3 bases: TGCGCCAGCAGCTTAGCCGGGACATCCCTAACAGCGGAGACCCAGTACTTC. Translation gives CASSLAGTSLTAETQYF.

This clonotype has only a few counts. The V gene is TRBV12-3 or TRBV12-4, the J gene TRBJ2-7, with TRBD2 as a possible D gene (5 bases). The CDR3 sequence is 14 residues long. With 6 bases removed from V and 7 bases from J, the gap between germline ends came to 19 bases. CDR3 nucleotides: TGTGCCAGCAGGGCACCGGGATTCCCGGGGGAGCAGTACTTC. This sequence encodes CASRAPGFPGEQYF.

This clonotype was counted only a few times. The chain combines TRBV24-1 with TRBJ2-5; D gene ambiguous. Between the trimmed V and J ends, which lost 0 bases and 5 bases, there was a span of 9 bases. CDR1 and CDR2 (germline): KGHDR, SFDVKD. This CDR3 comprises 14 residues. As DNA, the CDR3 is TGTGCCACCAGTGATTTGGCAGGCGGTGAGACCCAGTACTTC. Protein product: CATSDLAGGETQYF.